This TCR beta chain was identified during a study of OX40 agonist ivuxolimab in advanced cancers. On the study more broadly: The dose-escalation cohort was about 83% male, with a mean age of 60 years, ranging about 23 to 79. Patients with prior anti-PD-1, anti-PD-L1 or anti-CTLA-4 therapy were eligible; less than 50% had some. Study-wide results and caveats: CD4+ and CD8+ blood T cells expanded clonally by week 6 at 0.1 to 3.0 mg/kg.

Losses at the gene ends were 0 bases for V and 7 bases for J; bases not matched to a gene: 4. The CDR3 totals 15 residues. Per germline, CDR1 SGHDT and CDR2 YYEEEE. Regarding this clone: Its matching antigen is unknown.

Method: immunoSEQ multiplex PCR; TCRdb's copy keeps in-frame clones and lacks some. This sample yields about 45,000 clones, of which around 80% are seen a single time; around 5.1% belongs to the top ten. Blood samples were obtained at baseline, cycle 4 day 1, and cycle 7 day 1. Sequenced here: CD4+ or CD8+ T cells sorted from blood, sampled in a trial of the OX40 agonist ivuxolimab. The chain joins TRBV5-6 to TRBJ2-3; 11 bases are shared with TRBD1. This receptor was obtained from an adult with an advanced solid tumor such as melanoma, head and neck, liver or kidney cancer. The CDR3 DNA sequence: TGTGCCAGCAGCTTGGTGGACAGGGGGCTTAATACGCAGTATTTT. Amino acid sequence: CASSLVDRGLNTQYF.